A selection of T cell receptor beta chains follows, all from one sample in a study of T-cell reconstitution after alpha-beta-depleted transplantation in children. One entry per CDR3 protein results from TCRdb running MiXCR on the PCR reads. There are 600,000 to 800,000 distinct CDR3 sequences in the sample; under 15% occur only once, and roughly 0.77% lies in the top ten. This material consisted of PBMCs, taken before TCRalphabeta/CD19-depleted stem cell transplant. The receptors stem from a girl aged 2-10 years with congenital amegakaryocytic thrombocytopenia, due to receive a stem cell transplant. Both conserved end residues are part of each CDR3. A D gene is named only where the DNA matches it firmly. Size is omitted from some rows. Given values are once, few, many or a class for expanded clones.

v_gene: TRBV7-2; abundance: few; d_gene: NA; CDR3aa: CASSLFSGRYEKLFF
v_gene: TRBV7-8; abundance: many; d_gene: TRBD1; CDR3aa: CASSPMTGKQYF
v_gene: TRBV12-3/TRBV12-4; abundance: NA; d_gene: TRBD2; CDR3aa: CASSLLTSGMGSYNEQFF
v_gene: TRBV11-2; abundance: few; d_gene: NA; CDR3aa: CASSLDRTGSSTGELFF
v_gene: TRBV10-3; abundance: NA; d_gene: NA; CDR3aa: CAISEGRRGENPDTQYF
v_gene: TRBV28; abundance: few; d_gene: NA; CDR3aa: CASSSVGGERVPSYEQYF
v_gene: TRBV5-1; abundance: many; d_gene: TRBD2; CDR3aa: CASRAGTRWNEQFF
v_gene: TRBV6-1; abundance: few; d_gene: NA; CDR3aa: CASSGAPWRDLGGEQFF
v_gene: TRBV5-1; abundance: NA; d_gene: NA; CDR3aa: CASSSGHRLSDEKLFF
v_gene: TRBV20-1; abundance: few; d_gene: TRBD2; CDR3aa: CSAPHLGLDGAPSSYNEQFF
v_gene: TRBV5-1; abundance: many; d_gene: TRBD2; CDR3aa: CASSPGTTNYNEQFF
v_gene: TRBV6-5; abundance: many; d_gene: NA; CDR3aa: CASSLRGLSYNEQFF
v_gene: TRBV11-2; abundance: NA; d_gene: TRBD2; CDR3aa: CASSFGGVGLAGYNEQFF
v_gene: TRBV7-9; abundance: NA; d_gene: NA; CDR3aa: CASSSDTVYGYTF
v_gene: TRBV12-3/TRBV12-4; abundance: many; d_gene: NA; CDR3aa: CASSYVLSSYNEQFF
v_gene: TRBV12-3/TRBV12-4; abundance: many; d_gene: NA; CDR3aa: CASSLPGTDYEQYF
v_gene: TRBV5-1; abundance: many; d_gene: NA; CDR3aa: CASRPGTTGELFF
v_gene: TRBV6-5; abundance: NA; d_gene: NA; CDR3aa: CASSDTGPQAFF
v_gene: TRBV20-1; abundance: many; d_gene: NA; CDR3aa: CSAERLDYNEQFF
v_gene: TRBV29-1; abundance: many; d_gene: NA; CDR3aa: CSVLEGSGANVLTF
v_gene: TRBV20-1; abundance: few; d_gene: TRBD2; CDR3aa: CSANSTSGIRDTQYF
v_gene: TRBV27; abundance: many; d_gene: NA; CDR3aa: CASSFAAQLGTVEQYF
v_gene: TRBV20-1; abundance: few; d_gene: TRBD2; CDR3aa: CSARAEGGVKNIQYF
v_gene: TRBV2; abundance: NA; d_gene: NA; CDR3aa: CASRGFVGHNEQFF